The rows below give T cell receptor beta chains drawn from one sample of a study of beta chain features in type 1 diabetes. Here immunoSEQ multiplex PCR was the method, and the copy in TCRdb shows in-frame clones only, minus some. This sample has 350,000 to 400,000 clones, with roughly 16% found just once. Sample: naive CD4+ T cells from blood. The receptor source for this set is a woman under 30 in good health. Both conserved end residues are trimmed from each CDR3. The D gene is left open where the match is weak.

cdr3_aa j_call v_call d_call
ASSWNRVSQETQY TRBJ2-5 TRBV7-8 -
ASRLAGAMAQF TRBJ2-1 TRBV28 TRBD2
ASSRSTGTSYEQY TRBJ2-7 TRBV7-9 -
ASSYSPTHEQY TRBJ2-7 TRBV6-6 -
ATSGRGRTEAF TRBJ1-1 TRBV15 -
ASITGAGGSTGELF TRBJ2-2 TRBV28 TRBD1
ASSYSVQAPSYEQY TRBJ2-7 TRBV6-5 -
SAQVFSSYNEQF TRBJ2-1 TRBV29-1 -
ASSYSGPSISPQH TRBJ1-5 TRBV6-5 -
ASRATGRYGYT TRBJ1-2 TRBV27 -
AWGTHEKLF TRBJ1-4 TRBV30 -
ASSSRPGLVRDTQY TRBJ2-3 TRBV9 TRBD2
ASSLGPLPSYNEQF TRBJ2-1 TRBV7-6 -
ASSFRGSDTQY TRBJ2-3 TRBV5-1 -
ASSTQGAGANVLT TRBJ2-6 TRBV19 TRBD1
ASRKTSGRTDTQY TRBJ2-3 TRBV2 TRBD2
ASSRTSGNTGELF TRBJ2-2 TRBV25-1 TRBD2
ASKNTLAKNIQY TRBJ2-4 TRBV4-1 -
ASSVHSGDTYEQY TRBJ2-7 TRBV9 TRBD2
ASGPFPPGTGSYNEQF TRBJ2-1 TRBV5-1 TRBD1
ASASDTGELF TRBJ2-2 TRBV2 -
ASSALERVRYEQF TRBJ2-1 TRBV5-1 -
ASSTRQGWGYT TRBJ1-2 TRBV7-9 TRBD1
ASSPQGRRASYGYT TRBJ1-2 TRBV18 -
ASSQQSGGMNTEAF TRBJ1-1 TRBV14 TRBD1
ASSAGLADNTDTQY TRBJ2-3 TRBV9 TRBD2
ASSPRTSGIKNIQY TRBJ2-4 TRBV28 TRBD2
ASSLNDLMNTEAF TRBJ1-1 TRBV7-9 -
ASSPTGTGDYEQY TRBJ2-7 TRBV18 TRBD1
ASSPGDRIIYGYT TRBJ1-2 TRBV18 TRBD1
ASSSGTSGYQETQY TRBJ2-5 TRBV27 TRBD2
ASSLARTRVAF TRBJ1-1 TRBV28 -
ASSLGPGTSGIQD TRBJ2-5 TRBV7-6 TRBD2
ASSGSNSGNTIY TRBJ1-3 TRBV28 -
ASSLGGRNEQF TRBJ2-1 TRBV28 -
ASPGGNYGYT TRBJ1-2 TRBV7-9 TRBD1
SVGSSYNEQF TRBJ2-1 TRBV29-1 -
ASSSREDTEAF TRBJ1-1 TRBV7-9 -
ASSQERASGSVDTQY TRBJ2-3 TRBV14 TRBD2
ASKAFAGDQETQY TRBJ2-5 TRBV2 TRBD2
ASSKTQGALNYGYT TRBJ1-2 TRBV21-1 -
ASRLTTSGSYEQY TRBJ2-7 TRBV11-2 TRBD2
ASSLGKGADQETQY TRBJ2-5 TRBV7-9 TRBD1
ASTGNPNEKLF TRBJ1-4 TRBV25-1 -
ASSLWHTYEQY TRBJ2-7 TRBV5-5 -
ASSLNTFGGGDEQF TRBJ2-1 TRBV7-9 -
ASSPTRQNLEAF TRBJ1-1 TRBV18 -
ASRFTSRGQQPQH TRBJ1-5 TRBV6-5 -
ASSVERGREYEQY TRBJ2-7 TRBV9 -
AMRTEYYEQY TRBJ2-7 TRBV10-3 -
AWRSVEQY TRBJ2-7 TRBV30 -
AWSVHYEQF TRBJ2-1 TRBV30 -
ASGTGVGYNEQF TRBJ2-1 TRBV7-2 -
AWSPGQGRNEQF TRBJ2-1 TRBV30 TRBD1
ASRLPPPPQCGGNTIY TRBJ1-3 TRBV12-2 -
ASSTPGAGGSEQF TRBJ2-1 TRBV25-1 TRBD2
ASSQQGTRYEQY TRBJ2-7 TRBV14 -
ASSEAGGAETQY TRBJ2-5 TRBV25-1 TRBD2
ASSRQESSGANVLT TRBJ2-6 TRBV18 -
AWSRLAGDWEQF TRBJ2-1 TRBV30 TRBD2